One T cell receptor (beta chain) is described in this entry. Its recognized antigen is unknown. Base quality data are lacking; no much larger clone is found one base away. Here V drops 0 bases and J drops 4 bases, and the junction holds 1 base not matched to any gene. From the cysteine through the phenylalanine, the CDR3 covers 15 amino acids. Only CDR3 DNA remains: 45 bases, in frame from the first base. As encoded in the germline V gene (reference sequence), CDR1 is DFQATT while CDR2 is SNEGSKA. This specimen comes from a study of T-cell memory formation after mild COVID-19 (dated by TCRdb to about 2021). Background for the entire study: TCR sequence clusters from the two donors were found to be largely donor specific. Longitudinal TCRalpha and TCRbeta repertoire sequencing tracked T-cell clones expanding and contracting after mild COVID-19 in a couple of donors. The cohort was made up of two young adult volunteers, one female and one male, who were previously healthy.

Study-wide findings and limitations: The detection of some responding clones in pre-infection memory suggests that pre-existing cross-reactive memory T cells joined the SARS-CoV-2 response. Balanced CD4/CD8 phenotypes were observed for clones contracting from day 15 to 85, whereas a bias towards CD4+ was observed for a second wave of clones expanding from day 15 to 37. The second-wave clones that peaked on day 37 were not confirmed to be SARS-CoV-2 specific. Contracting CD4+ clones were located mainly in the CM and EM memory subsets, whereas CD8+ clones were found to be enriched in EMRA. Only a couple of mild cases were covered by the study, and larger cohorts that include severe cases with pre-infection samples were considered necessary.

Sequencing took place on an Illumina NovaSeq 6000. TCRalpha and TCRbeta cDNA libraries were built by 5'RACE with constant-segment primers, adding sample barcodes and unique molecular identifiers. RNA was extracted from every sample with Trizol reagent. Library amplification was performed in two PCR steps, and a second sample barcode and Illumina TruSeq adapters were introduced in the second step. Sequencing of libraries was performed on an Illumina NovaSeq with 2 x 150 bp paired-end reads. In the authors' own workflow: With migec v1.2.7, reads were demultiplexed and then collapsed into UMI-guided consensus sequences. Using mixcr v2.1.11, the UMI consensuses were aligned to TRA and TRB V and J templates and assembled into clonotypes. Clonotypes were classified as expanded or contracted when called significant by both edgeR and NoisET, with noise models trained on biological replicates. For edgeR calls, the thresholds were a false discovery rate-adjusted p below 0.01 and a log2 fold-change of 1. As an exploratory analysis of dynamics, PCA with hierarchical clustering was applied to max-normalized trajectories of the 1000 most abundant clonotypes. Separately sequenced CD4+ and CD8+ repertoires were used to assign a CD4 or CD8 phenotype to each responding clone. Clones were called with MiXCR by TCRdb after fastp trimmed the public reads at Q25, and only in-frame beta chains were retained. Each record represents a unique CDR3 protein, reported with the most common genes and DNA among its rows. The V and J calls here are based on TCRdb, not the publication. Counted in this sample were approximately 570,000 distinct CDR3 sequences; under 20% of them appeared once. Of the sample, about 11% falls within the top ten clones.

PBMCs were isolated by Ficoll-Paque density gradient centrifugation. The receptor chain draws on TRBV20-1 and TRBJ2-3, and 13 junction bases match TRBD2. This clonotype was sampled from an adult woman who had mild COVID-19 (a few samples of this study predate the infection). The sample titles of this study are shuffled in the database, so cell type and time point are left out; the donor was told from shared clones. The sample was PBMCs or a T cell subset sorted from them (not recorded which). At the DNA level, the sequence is TGCAGTGCTAGAGAAGGACTAGCGGGAGCAGATACGCAGTATTTT. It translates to CSAREGLAGADTQYF.